This T cell receptor (beta chain) was observed in a study of blood T cell repertoires in COVID-19. This CDR3 contains 14 residues. V lost 2 bases, J lost 8 bases, and 6 bases stayed unmatched. CDR1 SQVTM and CDR2 ANQGSEA come from the germline V gene. Data came from immunoSEQ multiplex PCR; TCRdb stores just in-frame clones and leaves some out. Of some 240,000 clones in the sample, approximately 83% are singletons; the top ten hold around 3%. The V and J genes are TRBV29-1 and TRBJ2-1; TRBD2 matches 10 bases. The TCR comes from a woman aged 40 to 50 with acute COVID-19. The material sequenced was PBMCs or T cells enriched from blood (not recorded which). CDR3 protein: CSVEPSGRPDEQFF. As DNA, the CDR3 is TGCAGCGTTGAACCTAGCGGGAGACCGGATGAGCAGTTCTTC.